This is a list of T cell receptor beta chains from one sample in a study of Ad26.COV2.S vaccination and SARS-CoV-2 variants. The table came from immunoSEQ multiplex PCR; TCRdb's copy has only in-frame clones and leaves some out. Of about 400,000 clones in the sample, 88% were seen once. Sample: peripheral blood, taken in a trial of Ad26.COV2.S vaccine versus placebo. The receptors come from a person between 18 and 60 years old who received the Ad26.COV2.S COVID-19 vaccine or a placebo. Both conserved end residues are part of each CDR3. The D gene is left open where the match is weak. Some rows mark clone size as missing; the rest say once, few, many or name a class of expanded clone.

-	TRBV4-3	TRBJ1-2	-	TGCGCCAGCAGCCAAGGTGTCCAGGGAAGAGGCGGCTACACCTTC	CASSQGVQGRGGYTF
-	TRBV5-4	TRBJ2-3	-	TGTGCCAGCAGCTTGTACAGAAGCACAGATACGCAGTATTTT	CASSLYRSTDTQYF
once	TRBV6-2/TRBV6-3	TRBJ2-2	-	TGTGCCAGCAGTTACTCGGGACTCCTTAACACCGGGGAGCTGTTTTTT	CASSYSGLLNTGELFF
-	TRBV4-1	TRBJ2-3	-	TGCGCCAGCAGCCAAAGGGGAGAGGAGGCAGATACGCAGTATTTT	CASSQRGEEADTQYF
-	TRBV9	TRBJ2-7	TRBD1	TGTGCCAGCAGCGTAGGCAGGGGGCCCTCCTACGAGCAGTACTTC	CASSVGRGPSYEQYF
-	TRBV30	TRBJ1-5	-	TGTGCCTGGATCGAACCCGGACGATTCGATCAGCCCCAGCATTTT	CAWIEPGRFDQPQHF
-	TRBV13	TRBJ2-7	-	TGTGCCAGCAGCTTTCATGGCGACAGGATGACTTCCTACGAGCAGTACTTC	CASSFHGDRMTSYEQYF
once	TRBV7-2	TRBJ2-3	-	TGTGCCAGCAGCTTTTATCCCAGACCCACAGATACGCAGTATTTT	CASSFYPRPTDTQYF
-	TRBV27	TRBJ2-7	-	TGTGCCAGCAAATTCTCAGGGTGGGGGTACGAGCAGTACTTC	CASKFSGWGYEQYF
-	TRBV2	TRBJ2-3	TRBD2	TGTGCCAGCAGCCCCGAGCGGGGGGGCCTGGGGGGTACGCAGTATTTT	CASSPERGGLGGTQYF
-	TRBV30	TRBJ1-1	-	TGTGCCTGGAGTTGGGATTCGTCCGAAGCTTTCTTT	CAWSWDSSEAFF
-	TRBV7-2	TRBJ2-1	TRBD1	TGTGCCAGCAGCTCAGACAGGGGGAATGAGCAGTTCTTC	CASSSDRGNEQFF
-	TRBV4-1	TRBJ2-7	-	TGCGCCAGCAGCCCAGGCCGGGGCGCTGGTGCGGACGAGCAGTACTTC	CASSPGRGAGADEQYF
-	TRBV28	TRBJ2-5	TRBD1	TGTGCCAGCTCCCGGGCACAGGGGCGGATCTGGGAGACCCAGTACTTC	CASSRAQGRIWETQYF
few	TRBV29-1	TRBJ2-3	-	TGCAGCGCCACTCTGGACTGGGGAGGTACGCAGTATTTT	CSATLDWGGTQYF
-	TRBV7-3	TRBJ2-7	-	TGTGCCAGCAGCTTATCAACGGGCGGGACAATCCACGAGCAGTACTTC	CASSLSTGGTIHEQYF
-	TRBV10-2	TRBJ1-5	-	TGCGCCAGCAGTCCCTACAGGGACAATCAGCCCCAGCATTTT	CASSPYRDNQPQHF
-	TRBV5-5	TRBJ1-2	-	TGTGCCAGCAGCTTTGCCTGGGGACTTTATGGCTACACCTTC	CASSFAWGLYGYTF
-	TRBV2	TRBJ1-6	-	TGTGCCAGCAGTGAAGGTCTTTATAATTCACCCCTCCACTTT	CASSEGLYNSPLHF
once	TRBV4-2	TRBJ2-3	-	TGTGCCAGCAGCCAAGATCTGCCTACCTGGCGAGCAGATACGCAGTATTTT	CASSQDLPTWRADTQYF
-	TRBV4-3	TRBJ2-7	-	TGCGCCAGCAGCCAAGAGGGTCCGGGGGCGCGCTACGAGCAGTACTTC	CASSQEGPGARYEQYF
once	TRBV5-4	TRBJ1-1	-	TGTGCCAGCAGCTTGGTGGGGACAAGGAACACTGAAGCTTTCTTT	CASSLVGTRNTEAFF
once	TRBV7-2	TRBJ2-7	TRBD2	TGTGCCAGCAGCCTGGGGGGGACTGGGTCCTACGAGCAGTACTTC	CASSLGGTGSYEQYF
-	TRBV19	TRBJ1-6	-	TGTGCCAGTAGTATAGACTATCATAGATCCAATTCACCCCTCCACTTT	CASSIDYHRSNSPLHF
-	TRBV7-2	TRBJ2-7	-	TGTGCCAGCAGCACCCAGGCCTTCTACGAGCAGTACTTC	CASSTQAFYEQYF
-	TRBV5-4	TRBJ1-4	-	TGTGCCAGCAGCTTGGTCGCAATGTCCAGGGTGATAGGAAATGAAAAACTGTTTTTT	CASSLVAMSRVIGNEKLFF
-	TRBV21-1	TRBJ1-3	-	TGTGCCAGCAGCAAAGTAACCCGGTGCAGAGGGACTATTGGAAACACCATATATTTT	CASSKVTRCRGTIGNTIYF
-	TRBV11-2	TRBJ2-7	-	TGTGCCAGCAGCTCGATGGACAGCCTCAGAATGTCCTACGAGCAGTACTTC	CASSSMDSLRMSYEQYF
-	TRBV2	TRBJ1-5	TRBD1	TGTGCCAGCAGTGCCGGGACAGGGGGCAATCAGCCCCAGCATTTT	CASSAGTGGNQPQHF
-	TRBV5-1	TRBJ1-3	-	TGCGCCAGCAGCCGGACAGACAGCTCTGGAAACACCATATATTTT	CASSRTDSSGNTIYF
-	TRBV5-1	TRBJ2-5	-	TGCGCCAGCAGCTGGCGGGACAGCCAAGAGACCCAGTACTTC	CASSWRDSQETQYF
-	TRBV18	TRBJ1-5	-	TGTGCCAGCTCAACCACAGGGTTACTGCGTCAGCCCCAGCATTTT	CASSTTGLLRQPQHF
once	TRBV7-3	TRBJ2-6	-	TGTGCCAGCAAGGTCTCTGGGGCCAACGTCCTGACTTTC	CASKVSGANVLTF
-	TRBV6-1	TRBJ2-5	TRBD1	TGTGCCAGCAGTGAATACAGGGGCGGCGGTGGGGCCCAGTACTTC	CASSEYRGGGGAQYF
-	TRBV30	TRBJ1-4	-	TGTGCCTGGGGGCCAGGGGCGGCCTTTAATGAAAAACTGTTTTTT	CAWGPGAAFNEKLFF
-	TRBV5-6	TRBJ2-5	-	TGTGCCAGCAGCTTAGGGACAAGGGTAATTGAGACCCAGTACTTC	CASSLGTRVIETQYF
once	TRBV6-1	TRBJ1-1	-	TGTGCCAGCAGTGAAATCGGCGACCCACGGGGTACTGAAGCTTTCTTT	CASSEIGDPRGTEAFF
-	TRBV7-2	TRBJ2-5	-	TGTGCCAGCAGCTTAGTCTCTTCCCGGGGGGAGACCCAGTACTTC	CASSLVSSRGETQYF
-	TRBV3-1/TRBV3-2	TRBJ2-2	TRBD1	TGTGCCAGCAGCCCAACGACAGGGGGCATCGGGGAGCTGTTTTTT	CASSPTTGGIGELFF
-	TRBV7-9	TRBJ1-1	-	TGTGCCAGCAGCCAATCTGGGTCAGCAAGTACCACTGAAGCTTTCTTT	CASSQSGSASTTEAFF
-	TRBV3-1/TRBV3-2	TRBJ2-5	-	TGTGCCAGCAGCCAAGACAGGGCAGAGACCCAGTACTTC	CASSQDRAETQYF
-	TRBV5-1	TRBJ2-7	-	TGCGCCAGCAGCTTGGAGGGGGAAGAGCAGTACTTC	CASSLEGEEQYF
few	TRBV6-5	TRBJ1-2	-	TGTGCCAGCAGTATCGGGGCGGGCTATGGCTACACCTTC	CASSIGAGYGYTF
-	TRBV5-4	TRBJ2-5	-	TGTGCCAGCAGCTTGGCCTCAGCAGGGGAGACCCAGTACTTC	CASSLASAGETQYF
-	TRBV7-3	TRBJ2-3	TRBD2	TGTGCCAGCAGCTCACTAGCGGGGGGGCCAGATACGCAGTATTTT	CASSSLAGGPDTQYF
few	TRBV7-3	TRBJ2-2	-	TGTGCCAGCAGCCCCATCGGGGGCGCGAACACCGGGGAGCTGTTTTTT	CASSPIGGANTGELFF
-	TRBV4-1	TRBJ1-3	-	TGCGCCAGCACGGACCGCTCTGGAAACACCATATATTTT	CASTDRSGNTIYF
-	TRBV28	TRBJ1-5	-	TGTGCCAGCAGCCCTATCGTCCTTTATAGCAATCAGCCCCAGCATTTT	CASSPIVLYSNQPQHF
-	TRBV19	TRBJ1-5	TRBD1	TGTGCCAGTAGTACCGGACAGGGCTTTGTTAGCAATCAGCCCCAGCATTTT	CASSTGQGFVSNQPQHF
-	TRBV5-6	TRBJ2-3	-	TGTGCCAGCAGCTTGGGGCATAGCACAGATACGCAGTATTTT	CASSLGHSTDTQYF
-	TRBV3-1/TRBV3-2	TRBJ2-1	TRBD2	TGTGCCAGCAGCCAGAAGGGGAAGCTAGCGGGGGGCTACAATGAGCAGTTCTTC	CASSQKGKLAGGYNEQFF
few	TRBV20-1	TRBJ1-5	-	TGCAGTGTAGGGAGGGGGCAGCCCCAGCATTTT	CSVGRGQPQHF
-	TRBV27	TRBJ1-3	-	TGTGCCAGCAGTTTATACGGCCCCCCAGGGTCGTCGGGAAACACCATATATTTT	CASSLYGPPGSSGNTIYF
-	TRBV21-1	TRBJ2-1	-	TGTGCCAGCAGCAAAGACAGGGGGTACAGTGAGCAGTTCTTC	CASSKDRGYSEQFF
once	TRBV6-5	TRBJ1-5	TRBD1	TGTGCCACGCACAGGGGGCACGATCAGCCCCAGCATTTT	CATHRGHDQPQHF
-	TRBV28	TRBJ1-2	-	TGTGCCAGCAGTTTACCGACTTCCCGATTCGATAACTATGGCTACACCTTC	CASSLPTSRFDNYGYTF
-	TRBV19	TRBJ2-3	-	TGTGCCAGTAGTATCCCCACCTTTAGGAGCACAGATACGCAGTATTTT	CASSIPTFRSTDTQYF